The rows below give T cell receptor beta chains drawn from one sample of a study of T cell responses to AZD1222 COVID-19 vaccine. Method: immunoSEQ multiplex PCR; TCRdb's copy keeps in-frame clones and lacks some. The sample consists of 90,000 to 130,000 clones, approximately 84% of them appearing once. The sample was peripheral blood, taken on day 0 of AZD1222 vaccination. These receptors originate from an adult in good health. Both conserved end residues are part of each CDR3. The D gene is left open where the match is weak. Clone size is not always given. Where it is, it says once, few, many or a class for expanded clones.

cdr3_nt,cdr3_aa,clone_size,v_call,j_call,d_call
TGTGCCATCGAGCCAGGGGTGGGGAACACCGGGGAGCTGTTTTTT,CAIEPGVGNTGELFF,NA,TRBV10-3,TRBJ2-2,NA
TGTGCCAGCAGTAAACAGGGTTTCAATCAGCCCCAGCATTTT,CASSKQGFNQPQHF,NA,TRBV2,TRBJ1-5,NA
TGTGCCATCAGGGATCTAGCGGGGAGAGAGACCCAGTACTTC,CAIRDLAGRETQYF,NA,TRBV10-3,TRBJ2-5,TRBD2
TGCGCCAGCAGTGAGGAAAGCTCCTACGAGCAGTACTTC,CASSEESSYEQYF,NA,TRBV5-1,TRBJ2-7,NA
TGTGCCAGCAGTGAAGGGGTGGACTATGGCTACACCTTC,CASSEGVDYGYTF,NA,TRBV2,TRBJ1-2,NA
TGTGCCAGCAGCTTAGACGGGAACACTGAAGCTTTCTTT,CASSLDGNTEAFF,NA,TRBV11-2,TRBJ1-1,NA
TGTGCCAGCAGCGTGACACGCACTGCAACTAATGAAAAACTGTTTTTT,CASSVTRTATNEKLFF,once,TRBV3-1/TRBV3-2,TRBJ1-4,NA
TGTGCCAGCAGCTTAGCGGGCCCCGCGCGTGAAAAACTGTTTTTT,CASSLAGPAREKLFF,NA,TRBV7-8,TRBJ1-4,NA
TGTGCCACCAGTGACCGCCGGGACGCCTCCTACGAGCAGTACTTC,CATSDRRDASYEQYF,NA,TRBV24-1,TRBJ2-7,NA
TGTGCCAGCAGTGATCGGAGTTCGCGGGAACCCTACGAGCAGTACTTC,CASSDRSSREPYEQYF,NA,TRBV6-4,TRBJ2-7,NA
TGTGCCTGGAGTGTGGGACTAGCGGCCTCCGGGGAGACCCAGTACTTC,CAWSVGLAASGETQYF,NA,TRBV30,TRBJ2-5,TRBD2
TGTGCCAGCAGCAGTAACGACAGGGACACTGAAGCTTTCTTT,CASSSNDRDTEAFF,NA,TRBV11-2,TRBJ1-1,TRBD1
TGTGCCAGTAGTATATTGTCAGGGCCTAGCTCCTACAATGAGCAGTTCTTC,CASSILSGPSSYNEQFF,NA,TRBV19,TRBJ2-1,NA
TGTGCCAGCAGTTTCCGGGACAGAAGCAGACCGAGCTCCTATAATTCACCCCTCCACTTT,CASSFRDRSRPSSYNSPLHF,NA,TRBV6-2/TRBV6-3,TRBJ1-6,TRBD1
TGTGCCAGCAGCTCACAGGCGCGGACAGAGCATCAGCCCCAGCATTTT,CASSSQARTEHQPQHF,once,TRBV7-8,TRBJ1-5,NA
TGTGCCAGCAGCCAAGCTAGGGTGAGCACAGATACGCAGTATTTT,CASSQARVSTDTQYF,NA,TRBV3-1/TRBV3-2,TRBJ2-3,NA
TGTGCCAGCAGTCCCCCGGTGGGCTGGTGGGAAGGGGTGGAGCAGTTCTTC,CASSPPVGWWEGVEQFF,NA,TRBV28,TRBJ2-1,NA
TGTGCCAGCAGTTACGGTGATCCTAACTATGGCTACACCTTC,CASSYGDPNYGYTF,NA,TRBV6-5,TRBJ1-2,NA
TGTGCTAGTGGTTTGGGGACTAGCGGGGTTGAGACCCAGTACTTC,CASGLGTSGVETQYF,once,TRBV12-5,TRBJ2-5,TRBD2
TGTGCCAGCAGCGTAAAAGCCGGGACAGCGAACACTGAAGCTTTCTTT,CASSVKAGTANTEAFF,NA,TRBV9,TRBJ1-1,TRBD1
TGTGCCAGCAGCTCATCAGAGTTGACAGGGTTCGGGGGTGGCTACACCTTC,CASSSSELTGFGGGYTF,NA,TRBV7-8,TRBJ1-2,TRBD1
TGCGCCAGCAGCCAAGAATTATGGACACGTCGGGGCTACACCTTC,CASSQELWTRRGYTF,few,TRBV4-3,TRBJ1-2,NA
TGTGCCAGCAGCCCTCGGGGGGACACTGAAGCTTTCTTT,CASSPRGDTEAFF,NA,TRBV11-2,TRBJ1-1,NA
TGTGCCAGCAGTAACGGACAGGTCTGGGACGAGCAGTACTTC,CASSNGQVWDEQYF,NA,TRBV6-2/TRBV6-3,TRBJ2-7,TRBD1
TGCAGTGCTAGTGGGGCAGGGCGGGAGCCCCAGCATTTT,CSASGAGREPQHF,NA,TRBV20-1,TRBJ1-5,NA
TGTGCCAGCCGCGGCTACACCTTC,CASRGYTF,NA,TRBV2,TRBJ1-2,NA
TGTGCCAGCAGTTTGTTCTATGAGCAGTTCTTC,CASSLFYEQFF,NA,TRBV28,TRBJ2-1,NA
TGCAGTGCTAGTCTGGGGGGGAGCTCCTACGAGCAGTACTTC,CSASLGGSSYEQYF,NA,TRBV20-1,TRBJ2-7,TRBD2
TGTGCCAGCAGCTTAGCCAGTGCCGGGGACAGGAAGTTCTTC,CASSLASAGDRKFF,NA,TRBV7-9,TRBJ2-1,TRBD1
TGCGCCAGCAGCCGGTCGGGGGAGTACCGCGGGAACAATGAGCAGTTCTTC,CASSRSGEYRGNNEQFF,NA,TRBV5-1,TRBJ2-1,NA
TGTGCCAGCAGCTTAGCAGGGATTTTTAATTCACCCCTCCACTTT,CASSLAGIFNSPLHF,NA,TRBV7-2,TRBJ1-6,NA
TGTGCCAGCAGCCGGGACACCTCCTATAATTCACCCCTCCACTTT,CASSRDTSYNSPLHF,NA,TRBV6-1,TRBJ1-6,NA
TGTGCCAGCAGCTTGGGACAACAAGAGACCCAGTACTTC,CASSLGQQETQYF,NA,TRBV5-5,TRBJ2-5,NA
TGTGCCAGTAGTAGATCCCTAGCGAACACAGATACGCAGTATTTT,CASSRSLANTDTQYF,NA,TRBV19,TRBJ2-3,NA
TGTGCCAGTAGTATTGTGGATGAGCAGTTCTTC,CASSIVDEQFF,NA,TRBV19,TRBJ2-1,NA
TGCGCCAGCAGCCCGGCTGGCCGTGAAGCTTTCTTT,CASSPAGREAFF,NA,TRBV5-1,TRBJ1-1,NA
TGTGCCAGCAGCGTGGACCACGAGACCCAGTACTTC,CASSVDHETQYF,once,TRBV9,TRBJ2-5,NA
TGTGCCAGCAGGCCGGGACAGGGTTTCTCACCCCTCCACTTT,CASRPGQGFSPLHF,once,TRBV6-6,TRBJ1-6,TRBD1
TGTGCCAGCAGTCCAAAGGACATTCAGTACTTC,CASSPKDIQYF,NA,TRBV2,TRBJ2-4,NA
TGTGCCAGCAGCTTGAGGGCAGGGGGTTATGAAAAACTGTTTTTT,CASSLRAGGYEKLFF,NA,TRBV5-6,TRBJ1-4,TRBD1
TGTGCCACATCCCGCGAATTAGTACCACGCGAGCAGTACTTC,CATSRELVPREQYF,NA,TRBV6-5,TRBJ2-7,NA
TGCGCCAGCAGCTTGGCCCTGGCAGGGGCACGAAAACTGTTTTTT,CASSLALAGARKLFF,NA,TRBV5-1,TRBJ1-4,NA
TGTGCCAGCAGTCGTCGGGGCATACTAGAAGCTTTCTTT,CASSRRGILEAFF,NA,TRBV3-1/TRBV3-2,TRBJ1-1,NA
TGTGCCAGCAGCTTAGCATCACAGGAGACCCAGTACTTC,CASSLASQETQYF,NA,TRBV7-2,TRBJ2-5,NA
TGTGCCAGCAGCTTGGAGCGGGAGCAGTTCTTC,CASSLEREQFF,NA,TRBV5-8,TRBJ2-1,NA
TGTGCCAGCCGCATGAGGGGCGTCGTTGACGAGCAGTACTTC,CASRMRGVVDEQYF,NA,TRBV6-5,TRBJ2-7,NA
TGCGCCAGCAGCGGGAGGACTAGCGGAGCCACAGATACGCAGTATTTT,CASSGRTSGATDTQYF,NA,TRBV5-1,TRBJ2-3,TRBD2
TGTGCCAGCAGCTTGGGAAACTCTGGAAACACCATATATTTT,CASSLGNSGNTIYF,NA,TRBV7-9,TRBJ1-3,NA
TGTGCCAGCAGCTTAGACCCCAGGGAGACCCAGTACTTC,CASSLDPRETQYF,NA,TRBV7-2,TRBJ2-5,NA
TGTGCCATCAGTGAATCCGGGACAGGGGGCACCGGGGAGCTGTTTTTT,CAISESGTGGTGELFF,NA,TRBV10-3,TRBJ2-2,TRBD1
TGTGCCAGCAGCCCCTTAGGGGCAGGGAGAGCTGGCTACACCTTC,CASSPLGAGRAGYTF,NA,TRBV5-4,TRBJ1-2,NA
TGTGCCAGCAGCTTTCTCACCGTGCGTAACTATGGCTACACCTTC,CASSFLTVRNYGYTF,NA,TRBV5-6,TRBJ1-2,NA
TGTGCCAGCTCACCGATGACAGGGGGAAGCTATGGCTACACCTTC,CASSPMTGGSYGYTF,NA,TRBV18,TRBJ1-2,TRBD1